The 10 T cell receptor beta chains reported below all come from one sample, sequenced in a study of Graves' ophthalmopathy and Graves' hyperthyroidism (dated by TCRdb to the late 2010s). Sequencing was carried out with an Illumina HiSeq 2000. TCR beta CDR3 regions were amplified from RNA transcripts for repertoire sequencing. A first-round RT-PCR used HTBI primers with the Qiagen OneStep RT-PCR kit, followed by a second-round multiplex PCR, size selection and purification. TCRdb cleaned the public reads at Q25 with fastp, built clones with MiXCR and kept in-frame beta chains. Identical CDR3 protein sequences are pooled into one entry, listed with their most common genes and DNA. Counted in this sample were hundreds of thousands of distinct CDR3 sequences; more than 40% of them appeared once. In total, the top ten clones hold more than 3% of the sample. Material for sequencing was peripheral blood. The receptors stem from an adult man with Graves' ophthalmopathy.

This clonotype has a count of ten or more. The rearrangement uses TRBV20-1 and TRBJ2-7, with D tentatively TRBD2 (6 bases). This CDR3 has 13 residues. Germline V gene data show CDR1 as DFQATT and CDR2 as SNEGSKA (reference sequence). V was pared by 4 bases and J by 0 bases, with 10 bases between. In DNA form, the CDR3 reads TGCAGTGCTACGGGGGACCGCTCCTACGAGCAGTACTTC. Its translation is CSATGDRSYEQYF.

This rearrangement joins TRBV25-1 to TRBJ2-2; tentatively, D is TRBD2 (6 bases). CDR1 MGHDK and CDR2 SYGVNS come from the germline V gene. V lost 2 bases, J lost 9 bases, and 7 bases lay in between. The CDR3 runs to 12 residues. The chain's CDR3 is CASSEGGWELFF. The CDR3, as DNA: TGTGCCAGCAGTGAAGGGGGGTGGGAGCTGTTTTTT.

At least ten counts were recorded for this clonotype. The chain links TRBV20-1 to TRBJ2-5, with D possibly matching TRBD2 (6 bases). Looked up from germline, CDR1 is DFQATT and CDR2 is SNEGSKA (reference sequence). The CDR3 covers 13 residues. Trimming cost V 5 bases and J 6 bases, with 16 bases left between them. The CDR3 nucleotides are TGCAGTGCTTGGGACTTGGGCCGACAGACCCAGTACTTC. Translated, it gives CSAWDLGRQTQYF.

This clonotype was observed many times. This chain uses TRBV7-2 with TRBJ1-2, with 9 bases lining up with TRBD1. Unmatched junction bases numbered 3, after V lost 2 bases and J lost 2 bases. CDR3 length: 15 amino acids. Germline loops: CDR1 SGHTA, CDR2 FQGNSA. The CDR3 sequence: CASSLTQGANYGYTF. The CDR3 nucleotides are TGTGCCAGCAGCTTAACACAGGGGGCGAACTATGGCTACACCTTC.

This clonotype was observed at least ten times. The gene calls are TRBV5-1 and TRBJ1-2, with D possibly being TRBD1 (6 bases). Germline V gives CDR1 SGHRS, CDR2 YFSETQ. CDR3 length: 16 residues. The V end was cut by 2 bases, the J end by 3 bases, with 17 bases between. CDR3 in amino acids: CASSFGETGPDYGYTF. The CDR3 DNA reads TGCGCCAGCAGCTTTGGGGAAACAGGGCCCGACTATGGCTACACCTTC.

This clonotype was detected only a few times. The chain is built from TRBV7-2 and TRBJ2-2, with 13 positions matching TRBD2. The junction had 9 bases not matched to a gene; V was cut back by 5 bases and J by 3 bases. The CDR3 runs to 18 residues. Germline values: CDR1 SGHTA, CDR2 FQGNSA. The CDR3 sequence: CASSQDALAGGHTGELFF. The CDR3 coding sequence is TGTGCCAGCAGCCAAGACGCACTAGCGGGAGGGCACACCGGGGAGCTGTTTTTT.

On this clonotype itself: With a much larger clone just one base away, this may be a read error. V and J are TRBV11-1 and TRBJ2-7, with D perhaps given as TRBD1 or TRBD2 (5 bases each). The germline V gene has CDR1 SGHAT and CDR2 FQDESV (reference sequence). The CDR3 has 14 amino acids. CDR3 sequence reads: CASSFGDATYGQYF. The CDR3 region has the DNA TGTGCCAGCAGCTTTGGGGACGCAACCTACGGGCAGTACTTC.

This clonotype was seen repeatedly, ten times or more. This sequence joins TRBV29-1 and TRBJ2-5; D remains unclear. V lost 4 bases and J lost 2, with 11 bases in between. Per germline, CDR1 SQVTM and CDR2 ANQGSEA. CDR3 length: 13 residues. The CDR3 nucleotides are TGCAGCGTTGCCCCCCGACTGCAAGAGACCCAGTACTTC. Amino acids: CSVAPRLQETQYF.

In its sample, this clonotype was seen many times. The gene calls are TRBV19 and TRBJ1-5, with D uncertain. The CDR3 extends over 15 amino acids. V was pared by 7 bases and J by 1 base, with 14 bases between. Germline V gene lookup returns CDR1 LNHDA and CDR2 SQIVND (reference sequence). CDR3 sequence reads: CASTLGLLSNQPQHF. The DNA of the CDR3 is TGTGCCAGTACCTTAGGCCTTCTCAGCAATCAGCCCCAGCATTTT.

The rearrangement uses TRBV6-6 and TRBJ1-5, with 8 bases that match TRBD1. The ends lost 6 bases at V and 5 bases at J; junction bases unmatched: 6. The CDR3 loop spans 14 amino acids. Germline V gene sequence: CDR1 MNHNY, CDR2 SVGAGI (reference sequence). DNA of the CDR3: TGTGCCAGCAGCTGGACAGGGACGTATCAGCCCCAGCATTTT. Amino acid sequence: CASSWTGTYQPQHF.